The 20 T cell receptor beta chains given below trace back to one sample, sequenced in a study of T cells in localized non-small cell lung cancer. The method was immunoSEQ multiplex PCR; TCRdb's version includes in-frame clones alone and lacks a portion of them. Of 25,000 to 35,000 clones in the sample, about nine tenths are singletons; the top ten hold around 4.2%. Source: peripheral blood mononuclear cells, taken before any cancer treatment. The receptors derive from a woman aged 35 to 75 with stage III lung adenocarcinoma.

The chain joins TRBV4-2 to TRBJ1-2; no reliable D call. The germline CDR1 and CDR2 sequences are LGHNA and YNFKEQ. CDR3 length equals 14 residues. Trimming took 0 bases from V and 8 from J, leaving 13 bases between them. CDR3: CASSQDGASSGYTF. Here the CDR3 DNA reads TGTGCCAGCAGCCAAGACGGTGCCAGCTCGGGCTACACCTTC.

This clone appeared once. This sequence joins TRBV9 and TRBJ1-4, with TRBD1 as a possible D gene (6 bases). This CDR3 is 16 amino acids long. The V gene lost 3 bases and the J gene lost 2 bases, with 14 bases spanning the gap. Germline assignment: CDR1 SGDLS and CDR2 YYNGEE. The CDR3 DNA reads TGTGCCAGCAGCGCATCACACAGGGCTACTAATGAAAAACTGTTTTTT. Translation gives CASSASHRATNEKLFF.

This clone was seen only once. The V call is TRBV28, the J call TRBJ1-2; no firm D call. V lost 2 bases and J 6 bases, leaving 7 bases between the germline ends. CDR1 MDHEN and CDR2 SYDVKM come from the germline V gene. The CDR3 runs 12 residues. The CDR3 protein is CASSLNRDGYTF. CDR3 DNA sequence: TGTGCCAGCAGTTTAAATAGGGATGGCTACACCTTC.

J is TRBJ1-3 and V is TRBV6-6, with 8 bases lining up with TRBD1. The CDR3 extends over 15 amino acids. CDR1 is MNHNY, CDR2 SVGAGI, per germline (reference sequence). With 4 bases clipped from V and 1 base from J, the junction kept 3 bases outside the gene matches. This CDR3 is CASSSTGASGNTIYF. CDR3 coding DNA: TGTGCCAGCAGTTCGACAGGGGCGTCTGGAAACACCATATATTTT.

The chain combines TRBV28 with TRBJ2-1; the D gene is possibly TRBD2 (6 bases). Germline-derived CDR1 and CDR2 are MDHEN and SYDVKM. V was pared by 5 bases and J by 11 bases, with 13 bases between. This CDR3 region has 12 residues. DNA for the CDR3: TGTGCCAGCAGTCCCGTAGCGGAAAAGCAGTTCTTC. Protein sequence: CASSPVAEKQFF.

V gene TRBV10-3 combines with J gene TRBJ2-7; D may be TRBD1 or TRBD2 (5 bases each). CDR1 is ENHRY and CDR2 is SYGVKD in the germline V gene. V shed 10 bases and J shed 0 bases, with 13 bases lying between them. This CDR3 has 13 amino acids. The CDR3 region is CATSGTNSYEQYF. The CDR3 nucleotides read TGTGCCACCTCCGGGACGAACTCCTACGAGCAGTACTTC.

This chain joins TRBV5-4 and TRBJ2-3, with 9 bases matching TRBD2. Losses at the gene ends were 6 bases for V and 6 bases for J; bases not matched to a gene: 14. CDR3 size: 16 residues. Germline assignment: CDR1 SGHNT and CDR2 YYREEE (reference sequence). The CDR3, as DNA: TGTGCCAGCACCAAGACAGCGGGAGGCGCCGAGGATACGCAGTATTTT. Its translation is CASTKTAGGAEDTQYF.

The gene calls are TRBV5-6 and TRBJ2-7; TRBD2 agrees at 11 bases. Germline V gene sequence: CDR1 SGHDT, CDR2 YYEEEE. The CDR3 is made up of 17 amino acids. V lost 1 base, J lost 4 bases, and 10 bases stayed unmatched. CDR3 DNA: TGTGCCAGCAGCTTGCTAGCGGGAGGAGGAATGCGGTACGAGCAGTACTTC. It yields the protein CASSLLAGGGMRYEQYF.

The chain employs TRBV6-1 and TRBJ1-5; D perhaps matches TRBD1 (5 bases). Germline CDR1 reads MNHNS; CDR2 reads SASEGT. V lost 0 bases to trimming and J lost 5 bases, with 11 bases between them. The CDR3 extends over 15 amino acids. The CDR3 sequence: CASSEAGVGDQPQHF. CDR3 in DNA: TGTGCCAGCAGTGAAGCGGGGGTAGGGGATCAGCCCCAGCATTTT.

This chain links TRBV7-8 with TRBJ2-4; D may be TRBD1 (5 bases). The germline V gene has CDR1 SGHVS and CDR2 FQNEAQ. There are 17 residues in the CDR3. Trimming took 2 bases from V and 8 from J, leaving 22 bases between them. The CDR3 nucleotides are TGTGCCAGCAGCTTAAGACACAGGTTAGGTGGAATTGACATTCAGTACTTC. Protein product: CASSLRHRLGGIDIQYF.

The chain has TRBV6-1 and TRBJ1-2, with D unclear. The CDR3 is made up of 13 amino acids. In germline, CDR1 is MNHNS, CDR2 SASEGT. V dropped 3 bases and J dropped 3 bases, with 8 bases sitting between them. The DNA of the CDR3 is TGTGCCAGCAGTGAGTTTGGGGACTATGGCTACACCTTC. Amino acid sequence: CASSEFGDYGYTF.

The J gene is TRBJ2-3, the V gene TRBV5-1; 7 positions agree with TRBD1. Per germline, CDR1 SGHRS and CDR2 YFSETQ. The V and J ends lost 0 bases and 1 base, in that order; junction bases with no gene match: 11. The CDR3 consists of 18 residues. CDR3 residues: CASSLGLTGAGGTDTQYF. CDR3 bases: TGCGCCAGCAGCTTGGGGCTCACAGGGGCTGGCGGCACAGATACGCAGTATTTT.

The rearrangement joins TRBV9 to TRBJ2-7, with a weak D call TRBD2 (5 bases). This CDR3 contains 15 residues. Germline CDR1 reads SGDLS; CDR2 reads YYNGEE. The V gene lost 3 bases and the J gene lost 2 bases, with 15 bases spanning the gap. The CDR3 DNA sequence: TGTGCCAGCAGCGCCGGACTCATGGAGGCCTACGAGCAGTACTTC. This codes for CASSAGLMEAYEQYF.

This rearrangement joins TRBV4-1 to TRBJ2-5, with D hard to call. The CDR3 runs to 16 residues. Trimming left V 0 bases short and J 2 bases short, with 13 bases between. Germline CDR1 and CDR2: MGHRA and YSYEKL. Written as DNA, the CDR3 is TGCGCCAGCAGCCAAGAGGCGAACGCCGAACAAGAGACCCAGTACTTC. Protein product: CASSQEANAEQETQYF.

This sequence joins TRBV7-8 and TRBJ2-2; D might be TRBD1 or TRBD2, each matching 5 bases. The germline gives CDR1 SGHVS, CDR2 FQNEAQ. V was trimmed by 7 bases and J by 4 bases, leaving 19 bases between them. The CDR3 sequence is 16 residues long. In DNA form, the CDR3 reads TGTGCCAGCACTCCCGGTCGCGAGGGACCCACCGGGGAGCTGTTTTTT. It specifies CASTPGREGPTGELFF.

The chain joins TRBV7-6 to TRBJ1-1, with TRBD1 matching 7 bases. Germline V CDR1 and CDR2: SGHVS, FNYEAQ. The CDR3 loop spans 18 amino acids. With 5 bases clipped from V and 0 bases from J, the junction kept 15 bases outside the gene matches. The CDR3 DNA follows: TGTGCCAGCAGCCCCCCCGGACAGGTCGGACCTCTGAACACTGAAGCTTTCTTT. As protein: CASSPPGQVGPLNTEAFF.

The chain couples TRBV2 to TRBJ1-2; 7 bases line up with TRBD1. The germline gives CDR1 SNHLY, CDR2 FYNNEI. J gave up 4 bases and V 7 bases, and 9 bases lay outside the gene matches. The CDR3 contains 14 residues. CDR3 protein: CASKKTGFGYGYTF. CDR3 bases: TGTGCCAGCAAAAAGACAGGGTTCGGCTATGGCTACACCTTC.

This rearrangement joins TRBV19 to TRBJ1-5; 10 positions agree with TRBD1. The germline CDR1 and CDR2 sequences are LNHDA and SQIVND (reference sequence). Trimming cost V 4 bases and J 0 bases; bases outside gene matches: 12. CDR3 size: 19 residues. Here the CDR3 DNA reads TGTGCCAGTAGTAACCTCCGGGACAGGGGACCGTATAGCAATCAGCCCCAGCATTTT. Its translation: CASSNLRDRGPYSNQPQHF.

The chain is built from TRBV4-2 and TRBJ2-5; TRBD2 matches 7 bases. This CDR3 is 11 amino acids long. V was pared by 4 bases and J by 7 bases, with 0 bases of the junction left unmatched. Germline V gene data show CDR1 as LGHNA and CDR2 as YNFKEQ. The CDR3 DNA sequence: TGTGCCAGCAGCCGGGGGGGGACCCAGTACTTC. Encoded protein: CASSRGGTQYF.

The chain links TRBV19 to TRBJ1-5; D might be TRBD1 (6 bases). V was shortened by 3 bases and J by 2 bases, with 11 bases between the two germline ends. Germline lookup yields CDR1 LNHDA and CDR2 SQIVND (reference sequence). CDR3 length: 15 amino acids. The CDR3 sequence: CASSITDSRNQPQHF. Written as DNA, the CDR3 is TGTGCCAGTAGTATCACGGACAGCCGCAATCAGCCCCAGCATTTT.